This entry describes one TCR beta chain. This clonotype was seen ten or more times. This clone's antigen is unknown. Base qualities are not recorded, but no much larger clone differs from it by a single base. Library creation used RACE. The data were produced on a NextSeq 500. During library preparation, unique molecular identifiers were attached to individual cDNA molecules so that TCRs could be counted in a quantitative, reproducible way. For every blood RNA sample, sequencing covered both the TCR alpha and TCR beta chains. The authors' analysis ran thus. A median of about 87,000 TCRs per sample was observed, with a range of about 20,000 to 750,000. V, J and CDR3 annotation of the TCR reads was performed with the Decombinator software suite. To make PS versus PT1 abundance plots, every sample was subsampled to the same number of TCRs (28,000). Expanded TCRs were defined as absent before sensitization and observed at least eight times at the 2-week time point. TCRdb reran the public reads through fastp at Q25 and MiXCR, keeping productive beta chains. Each entry is one CDR3 protein sequence, shown with its most common DNA and genes. In this record, the V and J calls reflect TCRdb's handling and not the investigators' own analysis. This sample gives some 49,000 distinct CDR3 sequences in total; 9.3% of them show up just once. The top ten hold around 4% of the sample.

The data belong to a study of human T cells and chemical hapten exposure (dated by TCRdb to the early 2020s). For the study in its entirety: For sensitization, 2% DPC in acetone was applied to a 2 cm by 2 cm area of upper inner arm skin. Patients additionally received weekly therapeutic DPC doses to the scalp throughout the approximately 25-week study period. Patch tests used Finn chambers with 0.01% DPC on the upper back, scored after 6 days by International Contact Dermatitis Research Group standards. The patient cohort, mostly female, included alopecia areata with under or over 50% scalp involvement, alopecia totalis and alopecia universalis. The libraries were sequenced as a pool, and the TCR yield per sample differed mostly because of small variations in library volumes within the pool. Peripheral blood TCR repertoire changes were tracked in vivo in alopecia patients during primary and secondary sensitization to the hapten diphenylcyclopropenone (DPC). Patient blood was sampled pre-sensitization (week 0) and at 2, 6 and about 24 weeks after DPC sensitization. Approximately 30 alopecia patients provided blood for TCR sequencing at one to four time points (pre-sensitization, 2, 6 and 24 weeks). Broader findings and caveats from the paper: A positive correlation was found between the number of PT1 expanded TCRs and patch test score, with significance reached at thresholds 8, 16 and 32 but not 4. After repeated subsampling, the strength of the expansion versus patch-test correlation and the threshold at which it became significant changed. All patients had alopecia, a presumed autoimmune disease, so their immune response might differ from that of healthy individuals. Significantly more large CDR3 similarity clusters were formed by expanded TCRs than by pre-sensitization or healthy control sets, consistent with antigen-driven responses. The number of TCRs above 1 in 1000 frequency did not change with DPC sensitization; there was no evidence of global repertoire structure alterations.

The intended sense of this specimen's time point label: patch test 1, 2 weeks after DPC sensitization. The treatment or condition label, as the study defines it: therapeutic diphenylcyclopropenone sensitization with weekly scalp DPC. At every patch-test visit, the blood draw took place before the patch test was put on. To be eligible, patients had to be aged 18 to 70, diagnosed with alopecia and judged suitable for DPC therapy, while pregnant patients were excluded. Total RNA was extracted from unfractionated whole blood collected in Tempus Blood RNA tubes. The CDR3 starts with the cysteine, ends with the phenylalanine, and has 15 residues. The CDR3 DNA has 45 bases and is translated from base 1. CDR1 is given as MNHEY and CDR2 as SVGEGT, both from the germline V gene. V is clipped by 6 bases and J by 0 bases, and the sequence between their germline boundaries is 12 bases long.

The receptor's source is a woman aged 45-59 years with alopecia areata. Some clones in this sample may be carry-over from other donors' samples. The starting material was whole blood, obtained in connection with sensitization to the hapten diphenylcyclopropenone (DPC). The sequence is built from TRBV6-2 or TRBV6-3 and TRBJ1-5; a tentative D call is TRBD1 (5 bases match). CDR3 loop: CASSYGDLSNQPQHF. The DNA sequence reads TGTGCCAGCAGCTATGGGGACCTTAGCAATCAGCCCCAGCATTTT.